This T cell receptor (beta chain) was captured in a study of cytomegalovirus exposure and HLA in healthy donors. About the study: The approximately 120 million unique TCR beta sequences, from about 179 million T cells, were found by an earlier analysis.

As to this clone: Its antigen is not known.

Study results and caveats: The study listed approximately 160 cytomegalovirus-associated TCR beta chains. A later analysis found most CMV-associated TCR beta chains apparently HLA-restricted. Trimming of TCR beta V- and J-genes showed a link, identified in a later analysis, to a missense DCLRE1C variant.

Germline CDR1 SNHLY, CDR2 FYNNEI. Unmatched junction bases numbered 3, after V lost 5 bases and J lost 0 bases. This CDR3 spans 15 amino acids. In the PCR, 60 Vbeta and 13 Jbeta primers were used. Generated by immunoSEQ multiplex PCR, the TCRdb table keeps only in-frame clones and is missing some. The data show tens of thousands of clones, and the top ten clones hold almost 4%. This TCR came from a male donor in good health and CMV-seronegative. The chain carries TRBV2 and TRBJ2-1, with TRBD1 matching 8 bases. Source material: PBMCs. The CDR3 nucleotides are TGTGCCAGCAGTTACAGGGGGAGCTCCTACAATGAGCAGTTCTTC. Its protein is CASSYRGSSYNEQFF. The variable domain in full, with the rest retrieved from reference TRBV2 and TRBJ2-1, is EPEVTQTPSHQVTQMGQEVILRCVPISNHLYFYWYRQILGQKVEFLVSFYNNEISEKSEIFDDQFSVERPDGSNFTLKIRSTKLEDSAMYFCASSYRGSSYNEQFFGPGTRLTVL.